This TCR beta chain emerged from a study of cytomegalovirus exposure and HLA in healthy donors. Looked up from germline, CDR1 is MDHEN and CDR2 is SYDVKM. J was trimmed by 4 bases and V by 8 bases; bases with no gene match: 6. This CDR3 is built from 14 residues. PCR used 60 Vbeta primers and 13 Jbeta primers. The data were produced by immunoSEQ multiplex PCR, yet TCRdb's version contains in-frame clones alone and is incomplete. Among under 200,000 clones listed, approximately 80% were seen once. Study-wide results and caveats: Later examination showed HLA-associated TCR beta chains had greater clonal expansion than equally common others. Later analysis demonstrated an association between a missense DCLRE1C variant and TCR beta V- and J-gene trimming. Later, TCR association rates were found to vary by HLA locus, highest for DRB1 and lowest for HLA-C.

Regarding this clone: What it binds is unknown.

The specimen was PBMCs. The receptor was isolated from a man aged 25 to 45 in good health and CMV-seropositive. J is TRBJ2-2 and V is TRBV28, with 8 bases that match TRBD1. CDR3 protein: CASWRTGRTGELFF. The CDR3 DNA follows: TGTGCCAGCTGGAGGACAGGGCGCACCGGGGAGCTGTTTTTT.